This TCR beta chain is from a study of cytomegalovirus exposure and HLA in healthy donors. Study overall: In a previous analysis, around 110 million unique TCR beta sequences were found from 150 million to 200 million T cells.

Study findings and constraints: When analyzed later, a missense DCLRE1C variant was found to be linked to TCR beta V- and J-gene trimming. Some segments of the V type, notably TRBV6-2 and TRBV6-3, were excluded as indistinguishable. For most TCR beta V segments, an earlier analysis put the productive rate at about 87% or about 30% of the time.

Primers included in the PCR were 60 Vbeta and 13 Jbeta primers. Libraries were prepared by immunoSEQ multiplex PCR; TCRdb keeps only in-frame clonotypes and omits some of them. Of approximately 160,000 clones listed, around 68% are singletons. J was trimmed by 6 bases and V by 2 bases; bases with no gene match: 8. The CDR3 is made up of 16 amino acids. CDR1 is LGHNA, CDR2 YSLEER, per germline. A word on this clone: Antigen specificity is unknown.

The TCR comes from a woman aged 40 to 50 in good health and CMV-seropositive. Sequenced sample: PBMCs. V gene TRBV4-3 combines with J gene TRBJ2-2; 8 bases line up with TRBD1. CDR3: CASSQWTGRRAGELFF. CDR3 nucleotides: TGCGCCAGCAGCCAATGGACAGGGCGGAGGGCCGGGGAGCTGTTTTTT.